What follows are 20 T cell receptor beta chains derived from one specimen sequenced in a study of blood T cells in healthy people across ages. It was with a sample-barcoded 5' primer and a J-beta primer mix that a second PCR of roughly 7 to 12 cycles was run. TCRdb reanalysed the 5' RACE reads using MiXCR and keeps one entry per CDR3 protein. The sample records about 1.7 million distinct CDR3 sequences, approximately 30% being singletons. Sequencing was carried out using blood. All receptors derive from a woman in her 30s in good health.

This clonotype came up a few times. The CDR3 bases are TGTGCCAGCAGCCAGAGCCTGGCAGGGGGCGAAATCTATGGCTACACCTTC. Protein product: CASSQSLAGGEIYGYTF. The V and J genes are TRBV14 and TRBJ1-2, with 8 bases identical to TRBD1. CDR1 is SGHDN and CDR2 is FVKESK in the germline V gene. Trimming cost V 3 bases and J 4 bases; bases outside gene matches: 13. The CDR3 contains 17 residues. The full variable domain, in which reference TRBV14 and TRBJ1-2 provide the parts outside the CDR3, is EAGVTQFPSHSVIEKGQTVTLRCDPISGHDNLYWYRRVMGKEIKFLLHFVKESKQDESGMPNNRFLAERTGGTYSTLKVQPAELEDSGVYFCASSQSLAGGEIYGYTFGSGTRLTVV.

This clonotype was seen only a few times. The chain employs TRBV5-6 and TRBJ2-4, with D possibly being TRBD1 or TRBD2 (6 bases each). V gave up 4 bases and J gave up 8 bases, with 19 bases separating them. The germline V gene encodes CDR1 SGHDT and CDR2 YYEEEE. The CDR3 contains 15 residues. As DNA, the CDR3 is TGTGCCAGCAGCACCATCGGTAGTGGGGGGCACATTCAGTACTTC. Its protein is CASSTIGSGGHIQYF.

The chain joins TRBV30 to TRBJ1-1; D ambiguous. The CDR3 extends over 13 amino acids. CDR1 and CDR2 (germline): GTSNPN, SVGIG (reference sequence). Between the trimmed V and J ends, which lost 4 bases and 1 base, there was a span of 10 bases. CDR3: CAWKGRENTEAFF. The CDR3 DNA reads as TGTGCCTGGAAAGGACGGGAGAACACTGAAGCTTTCTTT.

This clonotype was seen at least ten times. This rearrangement joins TRBV9 to TRBJ1-4; D unresolved. The CDR3 contains 14 residues. Trimming shortened V by 2 bases and J by 2 bases, and 7 bases separated the two germline ends. Germline V gives CDR1 SGDLS, CDR2 YYNGEE. For the CDR3, the DNA is TGTGCCAGCAGCGTCGGTGGGACTAATGAAAAACTGTTTTTT. Protein sequence: CASSVGGTNEKLFF.

The rearrangement uses TRBV2 and TRBJ1-6, with D perhaps TRBD1 (5 bases). Per the germline V gene, CDR1 is SNHLY and CDR2 is FYNNEI. V was cut by 5 bases and J by 10 bases, with 18 bases left in between. The CDR3 spans 15 residues. The CDR3 sequence: CASSLQQATESPLHF. As DNA, the CDR3 is TGTGCCAGCAGTCTTCAGCAGGCGACAGAATCACCCCTCCACTTT.

The rearrangement links TRBV5-1 to TRBJ2-1; TRBD2 might be the D (5 bases). The V gene lost 6 bases and the J gene lost 5 bases, with 18 bases spanning the gap. Germline CDR1 reads SGHRS; CDR2 reads YFSETQ. The CDR3 contains 15 residues. The CDR3 protein is CASNKESGFNNEQFF. The CDR3 region has the DNA TGCGCCAGCAACAAAGAATCGGGATTCAACAATGAGCAGTTCTTC.

The V and J genes are TRBV7-2 and TRBJ2-7; 8 nucleotides match TRBD1. Germline CDR1 SGHTA, CDR2 FQGNSA. This CDR3 region has 15 residues. Germline trimming cut 0 bases from V and 5 bases from J; bases unmatched to any gene: 6. The CDR3: CASSLARWTGNEQYF. The CDR3 DNA reads TGTGCCAGCAGCTTAGCCCGGTGGACAGGGAACGAGCAGTACTTC.

There are many counts of this clonotype. The chain joins TRBV7-2 to TRBJ2-1; D may be TRBD1 (8 bases). The CDR3 contains 16 residues. The germline V gene has CDR1 SGHTA and CDR2 FQGNSA. V was shortened by 1 base and J by 7 bases, with 17 bases between the two germline ends. The CDR3: CASSLEVGQGGNEQFF. The CDR3 DNA is TGTGCCAGCAGCTTAGAAGTAGGACAGGGAGGGAATGAGCAGTTCTTC.

This clonotype was found many times. The rearrangement uses TRBV7-9 and TRBJ2-7; possible D gene TRBD1, 6 bases. Trimming shortened V by 9 bases and J by 0 bases, and 12 bases separated the two germline ends. Germline assignment: CDR1 SEHNR and CDR2 FQNEAQ (reference sequence). The CDR3 covers 13 residues. Here the CDR3 reads CASIPGHSYEQYF. CDR3 bases: TGTGCCAGTATTCCGGGACACTCCTACGAGCAGTACTTC.

Here the CDR3 reads CASSFRRVDEQFF. DNA for the CDR3: TGTGCCAGCAGTTTTCGCCGGGTCGATGAGCAGTTCTTC. The rearrangement uses TRBV27 and TRBJ2-1; no clear D gene. V was shortened by 3 bases and J by 8 bases, with 11 bases between the two germline ends. Germline lookup yields CDR1 MNHEY and CDR2 SMNVEV (reference sequence). The CDR3 sequence is 13 residues long.

This clonotype has just a few counts. This chain uses TRBV6-5 with TRBJ2-7; 9 bases agree with TRBD1. From germline, CDR1 is MNHEY and CDR2 SVGAGI. V trimming: 6 bases; J trimming: 5 bases; junction bases outside the gene matches: 8. This CDR3 contains 14 residues. For the CDR3, the DNA is TGTGCCAGCAGGCTGACAGGGGGAAATGACGAGCAGTACTTC. Protein: CASRLTGGNDEQYF.

The CDR3 is CASSSAALQETQYF. In DNA form, the CDR3 reads TGTGCCAGCAGTAGTGCAGCCCTCCAAGAGACCCAGTACTTC. The chain carries TRBV27 and TRBJ2-5; the D is unclear. The CDR3 contains 14 residues. Trimming removed 5 bases at V and 1 base at J, with 11 bases between. CDR1 and CDR2 (germline): MNHEY, SMNVEV (reference sequence).

This clonotype was seen a few times. The chain couples TRBV3-1 to TRBJ2-7; D unclear. The CDR3 runs to 15 residues. Germline CDR1 LGHDT, CDR2 YNNKEL (reference sequence). The ends were cut back, 1 base at V and 2 bases at J, with 12 bases in the middle. The CDR3 DNA sequence: TGTGCCAGCAGCCAAGGGCCAGGACCCACCTACGAGCAGTACTTC. This translates into CASSQGPGPTYEQYF.

About this clonotype itself: Since a much larger clone is just one base distant, this may be a read error. The CDR3 DNA reads TGTGCCAGCAGCCGGGACAGACAGTATGAGCAGTACTTC. As protein: CASSRDRQYEQYF. The gene calls are TRBV12-3 or TRBV12-4 and TRBJ2-5; TRBD1 agrees at 7 bases. V trimming: 6 bases; J trimming: 11 bases; junction bases outside the gene matches: 12. The CDR3 has 13 residues.

V is TRBV15 and J is TRBJ2-3; 8 nucleotides align to TRBD2. The germline V gene has CDR1 LNHNV and CDR2 YYDKDF (reference sequence). V shed 6 bases and J 11 bases; nucleotides not matched to a gene: 13. The CDR3 loop spans 14 amino acids. Here the CDR3 reads CATRAGAGYNEQYF. In DNA form, the CDR3 reads TGTGCCACCAGAGCGGGAGCCGGCTACAATGAGCAGTATTTT.

The V call is TRBV12-3 or TRBV12-4, the J call TRBJ2-2; D is tentatively TRBD1 or TRBD2 (5 bases each). Trimming pared 4 bases from V and 7 bases from J, leaving 13 bases between. The length of the CDR3 is 14 residues. The CDR3 here is CASSSQGRVGELFF. CDR3 DNA: TGTGCCAGCAGTTCGCAGGGACGAGTCGGGGAGCTGTTTTTT.

This clonotype was picked up many times. The chain is built from TRBV10-2 and TRBJ2-6; D gene unclear. This CDR3 comprises 17 residues. V shed 4 bases and J shed 2 bases, with 15 bases lying between them. Per germline, CDR1 WSHSY and CDR2 SAAADI. CDR3: CASSGALRSAGANVLTF. In DNA, the CDR3 is TGCGCCAGCAGTGGTGCTTTGAGGTCTGCTGGGGCCAACGTCCTGACTTTC.

V is TRBV9 and J is TRBJ2-1, with 9 nucleotides matching TRBD2. Germline trimming cut 0 bases from V and 5 bases from J; bases unmatched to any gene: 3. This CDR3 region has 15 residues. Per the germline V gene, CDR1 is SGDLS and CDR2 is YYNGEE. The CDR3 DNA reads as TGTGCCAGCAGCGTAGTACTAGCGGGCAACAATGAGCAGTTCTTC. Translating it yields CASSVVLAGNNEQFF.

The count of this clonotype is one. CDR3 DNA sequence: TGCAGCGTTGAAGGGGTGGTTCCAGGCAACTCCTACGAGCAGTACTTC. Encoded protein: CSVEGVVPGNSYEQYF. The rearrangement uses TRBV29-1 and TRBJ2-7; D remains ambiguous. Trimming took off 1 base at V and 0 bases at J, with 16 bases between the two ends. Germline-derived CDR1 and CDR2 are SQVTM and ANQGSEA. The CDR3 spans 16 residues.

Details on this clonotype: A read error is possible here, since a much larger clone lies one base away. J is TRBJ2-1 and V is TRBV20-1; D remains unclear. With the DNA end fitting TRBJ2-7 better, the J assignment may be wrong. CDR3 length: 13 residues. Germline CDR1 and CDR2: DFQATT and SNEGSKA (reference sequence). The DNA of the CDR3 is TGCAGTGCTAAAGCCGCCCCCTACAATGAGCAGTACTTC. Protein: CSAKAAPYNEQYF.